This T cell receptor beta chain was documented in a study of blood T cells in healthy people across ages. Study findings and constraints: Measured against age, TCR beta diversity per million T cells decreased in a roughly linear manner. Considered underestimates were the diversity estimates obtained from one million T cells.

The CDR3 has 12 amino acids. Germline lookup yields CDR1 DFQATT and CDR2 SNEGSKA (reference sequence). Alongside a J-beta primer mix, a sample-barcoded 5' primer served in a second PCR lasting about 6 to 11 cycles. TCRdb re-called the 5' RACE reads with MiXCR, one entry per CDR3 protein. The sample lists under 800,000 distinct CDR3 sequences, under 25% seen once, with 3% to 4.5% in the top ten. This clonotype has just a few counts. The antigen remains unidentified. The TCR originated in a man aged 65-85 years in good health. Sequenced: blood. This chain links TRBV20-1 with TRBJ2-5; D is perhaps TRBD2 (6 bases). The end of the DNA is better explained by TRBJ2-7, so the J call may be wrong. The chain's CDR3 is CSAAGTALEQYF. CDR3 nucleotide sequence: TGCAGTGCGGCCGGGACTGCCCTCGAGCAGTACTTC.